Listed here is a single T cell receptor (beta chain). The antigen remains undetermined. The table came from immunoSEQ multiplex PCR; TCRdb's copy has only in-frame clones and leaves some out. The sample comprises roughly 2.1 million clones, under 95% of which are singletons, and more than 1.5% rests with the top ten. The CDR3 covers 17 residues. Germline V lookup: CDR1 SGHDN, CDR2 FVKESK. V lost 1 base and J lost 4; bases outside the gene matches: 11. This entry comes from a study of shared clonotypes between healthy human individuals. The study, taken as a whole, reports: With few donors, the genetic and exposure-history diversity represented was limited. How much donors shared clonotypes was expected to be affected by sequencing depth. Relative to their counterparts shared across all four donors, non-shared clonotypes exhibited diminished generation probabilities. Generally, naive subsets came out with larger estimated richness than memory subsets.

Naive CD8 cells lacked CD45RO, underwent positive selection for CCR7 and left out terminally differentiated effector memory CD45RA+ cells. The clonotype originates from a young man in good health. Some clones in this sample may be carry-over from other donors' samples. The chain links TRBV14 to TRBJ1-2, with 8 bases lining up with TRBD1. The sequenced sample was naive CD8+ T cells from PBMCs. The CDR3 DNA reads TGTGCCAGCAGCCAAGCACCCGGACAGGGCTTCGGCTATGGCTACACCTTC. It translates to CASSQAPGQGFGYGYTF.